This TCR beta chain was sequenced in a study of T cells in Graves' hyperthyroidism and ophthalmopathy. Amplification of TCR beta CDR3 regions was performed using RNA transcripts as template. The HTBI set primed first-round TCR CDR3 RT-PCR. TCRdb re-called the multiplex PCR reads with MiXCR, one entry per CDR3 protein. Found here are under 600,000 distinct CDR3 sequences, approximately 16% of them singletons; the top ten hold roughly 3.4%. Study-level results: Blood also contained most expanded thyroid clonotypes above 0.001.

This clonotype was counted at least ten times. What it recognizes is unknown. The junction and the germline gene differ at one end; a read error may be behind it. Diagnostic assessment was based on clinical symptoms, serum thyroxine and TRAb, thyroid ultrasound and orbital computed tomography. The TCR was taken from a woman aged 40 to 49 with Graves' ophthalmopathy. The sample consisted of blood.

The CDR3 loop reads CASSEVGSNNEQFF. DNA for the CDR3: TGTGCCAGCAGCGAAGTAGGCTCAAACAATGAGCAGTTCTTC. The chain employs TRBV2 and TRBJ2-1; the D is unclear. Germline V gives CDR1 SNHLY, CDR2 FYNNEI. The CDR3 spans 14 residues.